The 30 T cell receptor beta chains given below trace back to one sample, sequenced in a study of T cell responses to AZD1222 COVID-19 vaccine. Generated by immunoSEQ multiplex PCR, the TCRdb table keeps only in-frame clones and is missing some. The sample lists 15,000 to 20,000 clones, 85% to 90% occurring once. Sequenced material: peripheral blood, taken 28 days after the second AZD1222 dose. These receptors all come from an adult who received the AZD1222 COVID-19 vaccine.

The chain uses TRBV7-9 and TRBJ1-6; D is possibly TRBD1 (5 bases). Trimming stripped 5 bases from V and 14 bases from J, with 25 bases between. Germline CDR1 is SEHNR and CDR2 is FQNEAQ (reference sequence). This CDR3 spans 16 amino acids. CDR3 in amino acids: CASSLATSGGPRALHF. As DNA, the CDR3 is TGTGCCAGCAGCCTCGCGACTTCGGGCGGCCCCAGGGCCCTCCACTTT.

The chain is built from TRBV7-9 and TRBJ2-3, with D perhaps given as TRBD1 or TRBD2 (5 bases each). V was clipped by 4 bases and J by 0 bases, with 5 bases between them. CDR3 size: 13 residues. CDR1 is SEHNR, CDR2 FQNEAQ, per germline (reference sequence). This CDR3 reads CASSWDSTDTQYF. CDR3 nucleotides: TGTGCCAGCAGCTGGGACAGCACAGATACGCAGTATTTT.

V and J are TRBV5-8 and TRBJ2-1, with D unresolved. The CDR3 is 14 residues long. Trimming cost V 7 bases and J 0 bases, with 11 bases left between them. Germline V gives CDR1 SGHTS, CDR2 YDEGEE. CDR3 coding DNA: TGTGCCAGCCAAAGCATCCCCTCCTACAATGAGCAGTTCTTC. Protein product: CASQSIPSYNEQFF.

This clone was counted a single time. The chain joins TRBV28 to TRBJ1-2; a weak D match, TRBD1 (6 bases). Germline V gene lookup returns CDR1 MDHEN and CDR2 SYDVKM. With 4 bases removed from V and 3 bases from J, the gap between germline ends came to 15 bases. This CDR3 has 15 residues. The CDR3 spells CASSSPGARYYGYTF. The CDR3 nucleotides read TGTGCCAGCAGTTCGCCGGGGGCACGGTACTATGGCTACACCTTC.

The chain has TRBV6-5 and TRBJ2-7; tentatively, D is TRBD2 (5 bases). Trimming took off 2 bases at V and 4 bases at J, with 15 bases between the two ends. Germline V gene lookup returns CDR1 MNHEY and CDR2 SVGAGI. CDR3 size: 15 residues. The CDR3 DNA reads as TGTGCCAGCAGTTACGGGAGCCCCGGGTTTTACGAGCAGTACTTC. It yields the protein CASSYGSPGFYEQYF.

The rearrangement links TRBV28 to TRBJ2-3, with TRBD1 as a possible D gene (6 bases). Trimming shortened V by 8 bases and J by 0 bases, and 18 bases separated the two germline ends. The CDR3 contains 16 residues. Germline CDR1 and CDR2: MDHEN and SYDVKM. This CDR3 is CASASEGDTSTDTQYF. The CDR3 nucleotides are TGTGCCAGCGCCTCCGAGGGGGATACTAGCACAGATACGCAGTATTTT.

The gene calls are TRBV12-5 and TRBJ1-6, with D possibly matching TRBD1 (5 bases). This CDR3 has 12 residues. V lost 8 bases, J lost 4 bases, and 6 bases lay in between. Germline V gene sequence: CDR1 LGHNT, CDR2 FRNRAP. For the CDR3, the DNA is TGTGCTAGTCAGGGTTATAATTCACCCCTCCACTTT. This gives the protein CASQGYNSPLHF.

The chain links TRBV19 to TRBJ1-5; 12 bases agree with TRBD1. The V and J ends lost 5 bases and 5 bases, in that order; junction bases with no gene match: 4. Germline CDR1 is LNHDA and CDR2 is SQIVND (reference sequence). CDR3 length equals 15 residues. CDR3 sequence (DNA): TGTGCCAGTAGTGAGGGGACAGGGGGCTATCAGCCCCAGCATTTT. Translated: CASSEGTGGYQPQHF.

The chain is built from TRBV10-3 and TRBJ2-1; D might be TRBD1 (5 bases). The germline V gene has CDR1 ENHRY and CDR2 SYGVKD. The CDR3 contains 16 residues. With 6 bases removed from V and 6 bases from J, the gap between germline ends came to 21 bases. The DNA for the CDR3 is TGTGCCATCAGAGGTGCCATGGCTAGGGGCATCAATGAGCAGTTCTTC. Translation gives CAIRGAMARGINEQFF.

The chain couples TRBV20-1 to TRBJ2-3, with TRBD2 identical over 8 bases. Germline CDR1 is DFQATT and CDR2 is SNEGSKA (reference sequence). CDR3 size: 14 residues. V lost 3 bases and J lost 1; bases outside the gene matches: 3. The CDR3 loop reads CSASDSGGTDTQYF. The CDR3, as DNA: TGCAGTGCTAGTGATAGCGGGGGCACAGATACGCAGTATTTT.

The rearrangement links TRBV28 to TRBJ1-1; possible D gene TRBD1, 6 bases. Germline V CDR1 and CDR2: MDHEN, SYDVKM. V lost 7 bases and J lost 10, with 16 bases in between. CDR3 length equals 12 residues. The CDR3 DNA reads TGTGCCAGCACAAGGGGGGATAGGGGAGCTTTCTTT. This codes for CASTRGDRGAFF.

V and J are TRBV7-2 and TRBJ2-3, with 8 bases lining up with TRBD1. Germline V gives CDR1 SGHTA, CDR2 FQGNSA. This CDR3 contains 16 residues. Unmatched junction bases numbered 12, after V lost 5 bases and J lost 5 bases. The CDR3 here is CASSAVGGQGRDTQYF. CDR3 DNA sequence: TGTGCCAGCAGCGCTGTTGGAGGACAGGGCAGAGATACGCAGTATTTT.

The J gene is TRBJ2-3, the V gene TRBV3-1 (or the pseudogene TRBV3-2); 11 bases fit TRBD2. V dropped 4 bases and J dropped 6; count of bases not matched to a gene: 15. Germline V CDR1 and CDR2: LGHDT, YNNKEL (reference sequence). This CDR3 is built from 18 residues. The CDR3 bases are TGTGCCAGCAGCCCCGCTGGATATAGCGGGAGGGTGTGGGATACGCAGTATTTT. It specifies CASSPAGYSGRVWDTQYF.

The genes are TRBV28 and TRBJ1-5; D is perhaps TRBD1 (5 bases). The ends were cut back, 10 bases at V and 7 bases at J, with 20 bases in the middle. CDR3 length: 14 amino acids. Germline-derived CDR1 and CDR2 are MDHEN and SYDVKM. Written as DNA, the CDR3 is TGTGCCACGGATTCCCCATCCTGGGGCCAGCCCCAGCATTTT. Encoded protein: CATDSPSWGQPQHF. Combining the CDR3 with reference TRBV28 and TRBJ1-5 gives the whole variable domain DVKVTQSSRYLVKRTGEKVFLECVQDMDHENMFWYRQDPGLGLRLIYFSYDVKMKEKGDIPEGYSVSREKKERFSLILESASTNQTSMYLCATDSPSWGQPQHFGDGTRLSIL.

This clone was counted only a few times. V usage is TRBV28 and J usage is TRBJ2-7, with D perhaps TRBD1 or TRBD2 (5 bases each). Trimming took 5 bases from V and 2 from J, leaving 25 bases between them. The CDR3 has 18 residues. CDR1 MDHEN and CDR2 SYDVKM come from the germline V gene. CDR3 bases: TGTGCCAGCAGTCCCCGATACCACCGGGACGGATCAACCTACGAGCAGTACGTC. Its protein product is CASSPRYHRDGSTYEQYV.

The rearrangement joins TRBV2 to TRBJ1-3, with TRBD1 as a possible D gene (5 bases). Trimming left V 5 bases short and J 2 bases short, with 19 bases between. The length of the CDR3 is 17 residues. Germline values: CDR1 SNHLY, CDR2 FYNNEI. Here the CDR3 DNA reads TGTGCCAGCAGTCGTGGCGGGGGTGATAGCGCTGGAAACACCATATATTTT. Its protein is CASSRGGGDSAGNTIYF.

V usage is TRBV7-9 and J usage is TRBJ1-1; 11 bases align to TRBD1. The CDR3 totals 17 residues. The V and J ends lost 4 bases and 5 bases, in that order; junction bases with no gene match: 12. Germline V gene data show CDR1 as SEHNR and CDR2 as FQNEAQ (reference sequence). CDR3 region: CASSYEPGQGARTEAFF. The DNA for the CDR3 is TGTGCCAGCAGCTACGAACCCGGACAGGGGGCGAGGACTGAAGCTTTCTTT.

The chain recombines TRBV5-4 with TRBJ2-3; 11 positions agree with TRBD2. V shed 5 bases and J 0 bases; nucleotides not matched to a gene: 5. The CDR3 totals 16 residues. Germline V lookup: CDR1 SGHNT, CDR2 YYREEE (reference sequence). The CDR3 sequence is CASSEGTSGSTDTQYF. The CDR3, as DNA: TGTGCCAGCAGTGAAGGGACTAGCGGAAGCACAGATACGCAGTATTTT.

The CDR3 is CASRRWVQETQYF. The CDR3 bases are TGTGCCAGCCGTCGTTGGGTGCAAGAGACCCAGTACTTC. The gene calls are TRBV28 and TRBJ2-5; D call uncertain. V dropped 8 bases and J dropped 2 bases, with 12 bases sitting between them. The CDR3 covers 13 residues. Germline loops: CDR1 MDHEN, CDR2 SYDVKM.

This clone was picked up a small number of times. The chain recombines TRBV6-6 with TRBJ2-5; D is unclear. This CDR3 has 16 amino acids. The germline V gene has CDR1 MNHNY and CDR2 SVGAGI (reference sequence). Trimming removed 0 bases from V and 2 bases from J, with 13 bases in between. The CDR3 DNA sequence: TGTGCCAGCAGTTACTCGAAGTCGTACAGACAAGAGACCCAGTACTTC. Protein product: CASSYSKSYRQETQYF.

This clone was seen only a few times. V gene TRBV19 combines with J gene TRBJ1-2; a weak D match, TRBD1 (6 bases). Germline V gene lookup returns CDR1 LNHDA and CDR2 SQIVND (reference sequence). Between the trimmed V and J ends, which lost 8 bases and 6 bases, there was a span of 19 bases. The CDR3 length is 14 residues. Here the CDR3 reads CASFHSAGAHGYTF. CDR3 in DNA: TGTGCCAGTTTCCATTCAGCAGGGGCGCATGGCTACACCTTC.

The chain combines TRBV11-2 with TRBJ2-2, with D maybe TRBD1 (6 bases). The V gene lost 5 bases and the J gene lost 6 bases, with 10 bases spanning the gap. This CDR3 contains 13 residues. The germline CDR1 and CDR2 sequences are SGHAT and FQNNGV. The CDR3, as DNA: TGTGCCAGCAGCCCCAGGGGCGCCGGGGAGCTGTTTTTT. Amino acid sequence: CASSPRGAGELFF.

The count of this clone is one. The V gene is TRBV3-1 (or the pseudogene TRBV3-2), the J gene TRBJ2-3; 7 bases line up with TRBD1. Trimming removed 1 base from V and 3 bases from J; junction bases left unmatched: 10. This CDR3 has 17 residues. Germline V lookup: CDR1 LGHDT, CDR2 YNNKEL (reference sequence). CDR3 residues: CASSQVADRDGTDTQYF. Here the CDR3 DNA reads TGTGCCAGCAGCCAAGTGGCAGACAGGGATGGTACAGATACGCAGTATTTT.

This chain links TRBV9 with TRBJ2-2, with 13 positions matching TRBD2. V dropped 3 bases and J dropped 8; count of bases not matched to a gene: 10. Per germline, CDR1 SGDLS and CDR2 YYNGEE. The CDR3 is 17 residues long. The DNA for the CDR3 is TGTGCCAGCAGCGCCGAGACCGGGACTAGCGGGAAGGGGGAGCTGTTTTTT. It translates to CASSAETGTSGKGELFF.

The CDR3 loop is CASRGTQGKNIQYF. The CDR3 DNA is TGTGCCAGCAGAGGAACACAGGGCAAAAACATTCAGTACTTC. The chain uses TRBV2 and TRBJ2-4; maybe TRBD1 (6 bases). The CDR3 totals 14 residues. CDR1 SNHLY and CDR2 FYNNEI come from the germline V gene. Trimming took 6 bases from V and 3 from J, leaving 12 bases between them.

J is TRBJ2-1 and V is TRBV6-6; 8 bases map to TRBD1. The length of the CDR3 is 15 residues. V trimming: 5 bases; J trimming: 6 bases; junction bases outside the gene matches: 9. CDR1 is MNHNY and CDR2 is SVGAGI in the germline V gene (reference sequence). The CDR3 reads CASSNSDRGGNEQFF. In DNA, the CDR3 is TGTGCCAGCAGTAATAGTGACAGGGGTGGCAATGAGCAGTTCTTC.

The chain recombines TRBV15 with TRBJ2-5, with 9 bases identical to TRBD1. Germline trimming cut 2 bases from V and 2 bases from J; bases unmatched to any gene: 3. This CDR3 contains 15 residues. CDR1 LNHNV and CDR2 YYDKDF come from the germline V gene (reference sequence). The CDR3 nucleotides are TGTGCCACCAGCAGATCAGGACAGGGGCAAGAGACCCAGTACTTC. Protein product: CATSRSGQGQETQYF.

V gene TRBV5-1 combines with J gene TRBJ2-1; 7 positions match TRBD2. Germline CDR1 SGHRS, CDR2 YFSETQ. Trimming at V came to 2 bases and at J to 5 bases, leaving 7 bases not matched to a gene. The CDR3 has 15 amino acids. The CDR3 spells CASSFVGGTDNEQFF. CDR3 bases: TGCGCCAGCAGCTTCGTGGGGGGGACCGACAATGAGCAGTTCTTC.

This chain joins TRBV6-5 and TRBJ1-1; 10 bases line up with TRBD1. The trim removed 4 bases at V and 7 bases at J, leaving 3 bases unmatched. Per germline, CDR1 MNHEY and CDR2 SVGAGI. The length of the CDR3 is 13 residues. CDR3 sequence reads: CASSLDRGHEAFF. As DNA, the CDR3 is TGTGCCAGCAGTTTAGACAGGGGGCATGAAGCTTTCTTT.

The chain has TRBV20-1 and TRBJ1-1; D gene unclear. Per germline, CDR1 DFQATT and CDR2 SNEGSKA (reference sequence). This CDR3 has 9 amino acids. CDR3 residues: CSRNTEAFF. The CDR3 DNA reads TGCAGCCGAAACACTGAAGCTTTCTTT.